Listed below are T cell receptor beta chains from one sample, sequenced in a study of T-cell reconstitution after alpha-beta-depleted transplantation in children. TCRdb re-called the PCR reads through MiXCR, storing one row per CDR3 protein. The sample shows 610,000 or so distinct CDR3 sequences, 27% of them seen only once. Sequenced material: PBMCs, taken before TCRalphabeta/CD19-depleted stem cell transplant. The source is a boy younger than two with Wiskott-Aldrich syndrome, due to receive a stem cell transplant. The CDR3 runs from the conserved cysteine through the conserved F or W. A D gene is named only where the DNA matches it firmly. Rows may omit the clone size; those that give it use once, few, many or a size class.

J: TRBJ2-4; D: NA; V: TRBV11-2; size: NA; CDR3: CASSEDSHTVQYF; DNA: TGTGCCAGCAGCGAGGACAGCCATACAGTACAGTACTTC
J: TRBJ2-7; D: TRBD1; V: TRBV5-5; size: few; CDR3: CASRRDRGYNEQYF; DNA: TGTGCCAGCAGACGGGACAGGGGGTACAACGAGCAGTACTTC
J: TRBJ2-5; D: TRBD2; V: TRBV27; size: NA; CDR3: CASSTIAGSQETQYF; DNA: TGTGCCAGCAGTACTATAGCGGGTTCCCAAGAGACCCAGTACTTC
J: TRBJ2-1; D: NA; V: TRBV6-4; size: few; CDR3: CASSAFYSTSVNEQFF; DNA: TGTGCCAGCAGTGCTTTCTATTCAACTAGTGTCAATGAGCAGTTCTTC
J: TRBJ2-1; D: NA; V: TRBV29-1; size: few; CDR3: CSVDFRHNEQFF; DNA: TGCAGCGTTGATTTCCGGCACAATGAGCAGTTCTTC
J: TRBJ2-7; D: TRBD2; V: TRBV7-2; size: few; CDR3: CASSLATSGIGEQYF; DNA: TGTGCCAGCAGCTTAGCGACTAGCGGGATAGGAGAGCAGTACTTC
J: TRBJ2-1; D: TRBD1; V: TRBV12-3/TRBV12-4; size: NA; CDR3: CASSSDRAVYNEQFF; DNA: TGTGCCAGCAGTTCTGACAGGGCTGTCTACAATGAGCAGTTCTTC
J: TRBJ2-1; D: NA; V: TRBV5-1; size: few; CDR3: CASSFTGQYNEQFF; DNA: TGCGCCAGCAGCTTTACGGGACAATACAATGAGCAGTTCTTC
J: TRBJ1-2; D: NA; V: TRBV7-2; size: NA; CDR3: CASSWTETNYGYTF; DNA: TGTGCCAGCAGCTGGACAGAAACTAACTATGGCTACACCTTC
J: TRBJ2-3; D: TRBD1; V: TRBV20-1; size: few; CDR3: CSASPIRDSATDTQYF; DNA: TGCAGTGCTAGTCCTATCCGGGACAGTGCCACAGATACGCAGTATTTT
J: TRBJ2-7; D: TRBD2; V: TRBV5-1; size: NA; CDR3: CASSLTSGGYEQYF; DNA: TGCGCCAGCAGCTTAACTAGCGGAGGCTACGAGCAGTACTTC
J: TRBJ1-5; D: NA; V: TRBV24-1; size: NA; CDR3: CATSNRRDQPQHF; DNA: TGTGCCACCAGTAACCGGAGGGATCAGCCCCAGCATTTT
J: TRBJ2-3; D: TRBD1; V: TRBV5-1; size: NA; CDR3: CASSRGSKGAATDTQYF; DNA: TGCGCCAGCAGCAGGGGGTCTAAGGGGGCGGCCACAGATACGCAGTATTTT
J: TRBJ2-1; D: TRBD2; V: TRBV7-8; size: few; CDR3: CASSPGTSVLNEQFF; DNA: TGTGCCAGCAGCCCAGGGACTAGCGTATTAAATGAGCAGTTCTTC
J: TRBJ2-1; D: NA; V: TRBV7-2; size: NA; CDR3: CASSRRDFSYNEQFF; DNA: TGTGCCAGCAGCAGGAGGGACTTCTCCTACAATGAGCAGTTCTTC
J: TRBJ2-5; D: NA; V: TRBV5-1; size: NA; CDR3: CASSLVVAETQYF; DNA: TGCGCCAGCAGCTTGGTTGTAGCTGAGACCCAGTACTTC
J: TRBJ1-5; D: NA; V: TRBV20-1; size: few; CDR3: CSARERGNQPQHF; DNA: TGCAGTGCTCGGGAGAGGGGGAATCAGCCCCAGCATTTT
J: TRBJ2-2; D: TRBD1; V: TRBV6-1; size: NA; CDR3: CASSLYRGRTGGELFF; DNA: TGTGCCAGTTCACTTTACAGGGGGCGCACCGGCGGGGAGCTGTTTTTT
J: TRBJ2-6; D: NA; V: TRBV27; size: NA; CDR3: CASSLFGGTFPSSGANVLTF; DNA: TGTGCCAGCAGTTTATTTGGGGGGACGTTCCCTTCCTCTGGGGCCAACGTCCTGACTTTC
J: TRBJ1-5; D: TRBD1; V: TRBV5-6; size: few; CDR3: CASSLGGTGVNQPQHF; DNA: TGTGCCAGCAGCTTGGGCGGGACAGGGGTCAATCAGCCCCAGCATTTT
J: TRBJ1-2; D: TRBD1; V: TRBV27; size: few; CDR3: CASRPQQGPLGYTF; DNA: TGTGCCAGCAGGCCACAACAGGGGCCTTTAGGCTACACCTTC
J: TRBJ2-1; D: NA; V: TRBV30; size: few; CDR3: CAWSASLGPSYNEQFF; DNA: TGTGCCTGGAGCGCCAGTTTGGGGCCCTCCTACAATGAGCAGTTCTTC
J: TRBJ2-3; D: TRBD2; V: TRBV20-1; size: few; CDR3: CSASRLAGGPPSQYF; DNA: TGCAGTGCTAGTAGACTAGCGGGAGGGCCCCCCTCGCAGTATTTT
J: TRBJ1-1; D: NA; V: TRBV20-1; size: once; CDR3: CSARTGIIPAEAFF; DNA: TGCAGTGCGCGTACAGGAATTATCCCGGCTGAAGCTTTCTTT
J: TRBJ2-1; D: TRBD2; V: TRBV27; size: NA; CDR3: CATSELAIYNEQFF; DNA: TGTGCCACCTCCGAACTAGCGATCTACAATGAGCAGTTCTTC
J: TRBJ1-3; D: NA; V: TRBV12-3/TRBV12-4; size: NA; CDR3: CASRGSSTRPGNTIYF; DNA: TGTGCCAGCCGAGGGAGTAGCACAAGGCCTGGAAACACCATATATTTT
J: TRBJ1-4; D: NA; V: TRBV18; size: few; CDR3: CASSPTVTNEKLFF; DNA: TGTGCCAGCTCACCCACCGTTACTAATGAAAAACTGTTTTTT
J: TRBJ1-1; D: NA; V: TRBV27; size: few; CDR3: CASSLVRSSEAFF; DNA: TGTGCCAGCAGTTTAGTCAGAAGTTCTGAAGCTTTCTTT
J: TRBJ2-7; D: TRBD2; V: TRBV4-2; size: few; CDR3: CASSPQSGGAEQYF; DNA: TGTGCCAGCAGCCCACAGAGCGGGGGGGCCGAGCAGTACTTC
J: TRBJ1-5; D: NA; V: TRBV30; size: NA; CDR3: CACGGWQPQHF; DNA: TGTGCCTGCGGTGGGTGGCAGCCCCAGCATTTT
J: TRBJ2-1; D: TRBD2; V: TRBV5-5; size: NA; CDR3: CASSFLSGLAGGNEQFF; DNA: TGTGCCAGCAGCTTTTTATCGGGACTAGCGGGAGGGAATGAGCAGTTCTTC
J: TRBJ1-1; D: TRBD1; V: TRBV29-1; size: NA; CDR3: CSVGTGAEAFF; DNA: TGCAGCGTAGGGACAGGGGCTGAAGCTTTCTTT
J: TRBJ2-1; D: TRBD2; V: TRBV5-1; size: few; CDR3: CASSWTSVRYNEQFF; DNA: TGCGCCAGCAGCTGGACTAGCGTGCGCTACAATGAGCAGTTCTTC
J: TRBJ2-7; D: NA; V: TRBV27; size: NA; CDR3: CASSSRLGSSYEQYF; DNA: TGTGCCAGCAGTTCACGACTAGGGAGCTCCTACGAGCAGTACTTC
J: TRBJ2-3; D: TRBD2; V: TRBV5-1; size: NA; CDR3: CASRGLAGEADTQYF; DNA: TGCGCCAGCAGGGGACTAGCGGGAGAGGCAGATACGCAGTATTTT
J: TRBJ2-7; D: TRBD1; V: TRBV10-3; size: once; CDR3: CATSGTGRAYEQYF; DNA: TGTGCCACCTCCGGGACAGGGAGAGCCTACGAGCAGTACTTC